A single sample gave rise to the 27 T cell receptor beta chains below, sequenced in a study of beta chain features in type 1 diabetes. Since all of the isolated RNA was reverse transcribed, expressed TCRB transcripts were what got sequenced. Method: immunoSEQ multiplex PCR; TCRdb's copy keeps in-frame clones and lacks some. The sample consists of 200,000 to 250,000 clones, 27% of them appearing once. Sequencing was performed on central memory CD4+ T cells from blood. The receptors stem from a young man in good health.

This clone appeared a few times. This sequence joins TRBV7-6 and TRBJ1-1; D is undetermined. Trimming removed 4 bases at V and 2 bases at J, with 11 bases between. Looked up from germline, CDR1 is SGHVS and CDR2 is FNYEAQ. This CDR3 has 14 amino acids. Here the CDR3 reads CASSYGLENTEAFF. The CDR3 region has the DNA TGTGCCAGCAGCTACGGTCTGGAAAACACTGAAGCTTTCTTT.

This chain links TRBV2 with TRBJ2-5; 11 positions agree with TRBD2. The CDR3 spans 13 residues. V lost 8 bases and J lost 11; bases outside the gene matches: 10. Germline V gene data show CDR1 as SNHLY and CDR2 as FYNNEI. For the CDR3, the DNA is TGTGCCAGCCATAAGGGACTAGCGGTGCCACAGTACTTC. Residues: CASHKGLAVPQYF. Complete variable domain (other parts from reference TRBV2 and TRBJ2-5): EPEVTQTPSHQVTQMGQEVILRCVPISNHLYFYWYRQILGQKVEFLVSFYNNEISEKSEIFDDQFSVERPDGSNFTLKIRSTKLEDSAMYFCASHKGLAVPQYFGPGTRLLVL.

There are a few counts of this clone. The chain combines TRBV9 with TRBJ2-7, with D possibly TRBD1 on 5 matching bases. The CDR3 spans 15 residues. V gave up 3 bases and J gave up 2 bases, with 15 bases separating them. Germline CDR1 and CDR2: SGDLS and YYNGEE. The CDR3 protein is CASSAQESPTYEQYF. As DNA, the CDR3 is TGTGCCAGCAGCGCACAGGAGTCCCCTACCTACGAGCAGTACTTC.

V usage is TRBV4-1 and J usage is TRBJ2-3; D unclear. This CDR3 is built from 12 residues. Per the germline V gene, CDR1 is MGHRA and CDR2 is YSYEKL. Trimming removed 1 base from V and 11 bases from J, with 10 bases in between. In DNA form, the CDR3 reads TGCGCCAGCAGCCAAGCCGGTGCTAAGCAGTATTTT. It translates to CASSQAGAKQYF.

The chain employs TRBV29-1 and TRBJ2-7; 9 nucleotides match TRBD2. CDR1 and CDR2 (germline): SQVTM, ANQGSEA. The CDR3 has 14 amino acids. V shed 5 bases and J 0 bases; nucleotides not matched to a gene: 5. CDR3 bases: TGCAGCGTTAAGGAGCGGGAGGCCTCCTACGAGCAGTACTTC. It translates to CSVKEREASYEQYF.

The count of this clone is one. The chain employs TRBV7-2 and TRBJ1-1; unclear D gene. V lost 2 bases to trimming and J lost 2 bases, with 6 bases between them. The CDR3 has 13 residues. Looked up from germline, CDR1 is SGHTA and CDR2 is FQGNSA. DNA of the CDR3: TGTGCCAGCAGCTTATGGGTAAACACTGAAGCTTTCTTT. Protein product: CASSLWVNTEAFF.

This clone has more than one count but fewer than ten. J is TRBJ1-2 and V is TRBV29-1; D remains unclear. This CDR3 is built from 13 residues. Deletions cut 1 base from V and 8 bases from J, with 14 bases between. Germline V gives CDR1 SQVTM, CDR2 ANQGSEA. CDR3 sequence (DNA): TGCAGCGTTGAAGCAGGAAATTCCTTAGGCTACACCTTC. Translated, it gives CSVEAGNSLGYTF.

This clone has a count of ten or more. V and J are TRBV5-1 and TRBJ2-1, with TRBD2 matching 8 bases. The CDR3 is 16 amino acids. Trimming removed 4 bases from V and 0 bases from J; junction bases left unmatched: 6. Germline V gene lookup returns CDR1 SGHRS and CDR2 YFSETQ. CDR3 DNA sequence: TGCGCCAGCAGCCCCATAGCGGGAAGCTCCTACAATGAGCAGTTCTTC. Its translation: CASSPIAGSSYNEQFF.

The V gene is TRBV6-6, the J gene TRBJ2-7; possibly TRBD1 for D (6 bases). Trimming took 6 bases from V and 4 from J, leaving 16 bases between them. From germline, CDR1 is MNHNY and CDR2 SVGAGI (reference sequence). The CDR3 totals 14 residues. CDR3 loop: CASRTSGDFYEQYF. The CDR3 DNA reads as TGTGCCAGCAGAACCTCAGGGGATTTTTACGAGCAGTACTTC.

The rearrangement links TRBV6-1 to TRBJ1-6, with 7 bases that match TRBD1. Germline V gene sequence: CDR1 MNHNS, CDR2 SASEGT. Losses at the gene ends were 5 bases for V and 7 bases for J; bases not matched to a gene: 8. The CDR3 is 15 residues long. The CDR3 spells CASSPPGQRNSPLHF. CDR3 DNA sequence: TGTGCCAGCAGTCCTCCGGGACAGAGGAATTCACCCCTCCACTTT.

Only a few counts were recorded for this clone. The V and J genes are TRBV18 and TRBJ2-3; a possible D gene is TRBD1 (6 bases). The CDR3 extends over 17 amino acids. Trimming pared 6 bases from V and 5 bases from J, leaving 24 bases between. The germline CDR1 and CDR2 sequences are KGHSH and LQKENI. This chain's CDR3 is CASSRAWYRESGDTQYF. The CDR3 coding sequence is TGTGCCAGCTCCCGCGCTTGGTACAGGGAATCCGGAGATACGCAGTATTTT.

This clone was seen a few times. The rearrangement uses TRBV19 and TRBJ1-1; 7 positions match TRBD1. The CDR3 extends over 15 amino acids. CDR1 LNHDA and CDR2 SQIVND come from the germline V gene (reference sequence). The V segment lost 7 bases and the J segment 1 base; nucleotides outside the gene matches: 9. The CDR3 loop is CASTHTDRRNTEAFF. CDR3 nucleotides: TGTGCCAGTACCCACACGGACAGGAGGAACACTGAAGCTTTCTTT.

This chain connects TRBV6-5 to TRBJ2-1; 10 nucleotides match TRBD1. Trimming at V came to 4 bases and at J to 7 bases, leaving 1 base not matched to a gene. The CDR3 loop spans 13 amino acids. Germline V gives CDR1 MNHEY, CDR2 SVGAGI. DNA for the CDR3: TGTGCCAGCAGTTCGGGACAGGGGAATGAGCAGTTCTTC. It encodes CASSSGQGNEQFF.

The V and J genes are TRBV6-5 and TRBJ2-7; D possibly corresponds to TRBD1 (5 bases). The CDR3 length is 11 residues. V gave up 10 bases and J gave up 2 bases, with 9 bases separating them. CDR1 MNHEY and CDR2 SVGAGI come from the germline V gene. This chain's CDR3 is CAIGAAYEQYF. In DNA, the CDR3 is TGTGCCATAGGGGCAGCCTACGAGCAGTACTTC.

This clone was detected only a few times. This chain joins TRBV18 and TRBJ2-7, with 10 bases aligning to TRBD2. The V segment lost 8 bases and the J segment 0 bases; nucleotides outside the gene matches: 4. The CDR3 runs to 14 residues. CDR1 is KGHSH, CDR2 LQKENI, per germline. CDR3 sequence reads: CASNPSGGSYEQYF. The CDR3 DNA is TGTGCCAGCAACCCTAGCGGGGGCTCCTACGAGCAGTACTTC.

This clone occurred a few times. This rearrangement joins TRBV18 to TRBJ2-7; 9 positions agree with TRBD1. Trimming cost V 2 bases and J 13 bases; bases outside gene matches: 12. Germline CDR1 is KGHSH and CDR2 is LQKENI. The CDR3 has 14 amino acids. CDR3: CASSPNTGQGRVYF. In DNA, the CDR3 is TGTGCCAGCTCACCAAACACAGGACAGGGGAGAGTATACTTC.

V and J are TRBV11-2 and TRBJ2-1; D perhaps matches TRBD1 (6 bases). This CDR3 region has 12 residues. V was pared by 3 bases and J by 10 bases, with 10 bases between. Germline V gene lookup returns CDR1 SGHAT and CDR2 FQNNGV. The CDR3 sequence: CASSFTDREQFF. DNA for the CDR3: TGTGCCAGCAGCTTTACCGACAGGGAGCAGTTCTTC.

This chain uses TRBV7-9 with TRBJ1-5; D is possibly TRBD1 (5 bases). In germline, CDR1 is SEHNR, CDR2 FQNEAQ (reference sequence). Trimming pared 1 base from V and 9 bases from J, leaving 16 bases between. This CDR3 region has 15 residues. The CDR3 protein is CASSLGGAGSGPQHF. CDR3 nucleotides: TGTGCCAGCAGCTTAGGAGGGGCAGGCTCTGGGCCCCAGCATTTT.

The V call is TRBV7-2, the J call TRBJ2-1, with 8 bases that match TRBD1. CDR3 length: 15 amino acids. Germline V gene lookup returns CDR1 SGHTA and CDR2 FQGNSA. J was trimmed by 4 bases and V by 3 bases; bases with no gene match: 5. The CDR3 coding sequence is TGTGCCAGCAGCTTCGCGGGACAGGAGTACAATGAGCAGTTCTTC. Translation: CASSFAGQEYNEQFF.

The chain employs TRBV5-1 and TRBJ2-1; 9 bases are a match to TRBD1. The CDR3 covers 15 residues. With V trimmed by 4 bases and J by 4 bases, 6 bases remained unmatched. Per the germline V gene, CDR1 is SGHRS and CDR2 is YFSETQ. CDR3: CASSRTGENYNEQFF. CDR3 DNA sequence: TGCGCCAGCAGCCGGACAGGGGAGAATTACAATGAGCAGTTCTTC.

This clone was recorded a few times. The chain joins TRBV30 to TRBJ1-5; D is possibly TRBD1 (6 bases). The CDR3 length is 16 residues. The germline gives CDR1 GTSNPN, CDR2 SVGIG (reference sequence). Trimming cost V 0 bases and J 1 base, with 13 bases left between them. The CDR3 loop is CAWSVRGRGSNQPQHF. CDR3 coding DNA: TGTGCCTGGAGTGTACGGGGGCGCGGGAGCAATCAGCCCCAGCATTTT. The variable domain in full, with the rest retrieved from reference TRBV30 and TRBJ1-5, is SQTIHQWPATLVQPVGSPLSLECTVEGTSNPNLYWYRQAAGRGLQLLFYSVGIGQISSEVPQNLSASRPQDRQFILSSKKLLLSDSGFYLCAWSVRGRGSNQPQHFGDGTRLSIL.

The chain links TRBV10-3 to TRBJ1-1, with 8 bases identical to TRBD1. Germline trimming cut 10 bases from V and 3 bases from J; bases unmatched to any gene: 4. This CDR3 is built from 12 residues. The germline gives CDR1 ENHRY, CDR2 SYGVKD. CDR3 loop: CANRGKDTEAFF. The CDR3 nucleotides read TGTGCCAACAGGGGGAAGGACACTGAAGCTTTCTTT.

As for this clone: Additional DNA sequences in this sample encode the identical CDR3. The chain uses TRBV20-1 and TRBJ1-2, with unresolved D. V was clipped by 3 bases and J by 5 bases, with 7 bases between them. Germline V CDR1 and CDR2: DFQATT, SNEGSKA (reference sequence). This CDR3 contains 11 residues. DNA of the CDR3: TGCAGTGCTAGCGGCTCGTATGGCTACACCTTC. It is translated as CSASGSYGYTF.

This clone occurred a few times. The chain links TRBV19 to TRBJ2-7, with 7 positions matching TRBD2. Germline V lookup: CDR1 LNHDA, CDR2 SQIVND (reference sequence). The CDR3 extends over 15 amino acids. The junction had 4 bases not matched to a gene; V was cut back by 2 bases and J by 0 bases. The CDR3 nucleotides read TGTGCCAGTAGTATAAAGGGCGGGAGCTCCTACGAGCAGTACTTC. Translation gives CASSIKGGSSYEQYF.

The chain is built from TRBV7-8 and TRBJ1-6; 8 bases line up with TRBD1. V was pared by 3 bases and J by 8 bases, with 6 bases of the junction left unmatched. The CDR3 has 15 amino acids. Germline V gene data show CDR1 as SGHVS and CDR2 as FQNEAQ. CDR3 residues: CASSFETGAHSPLHF. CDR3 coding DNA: TGTGCCAGCAGCTTCGAGACAGGGGCTCATTCACCCCTCCACTTT.

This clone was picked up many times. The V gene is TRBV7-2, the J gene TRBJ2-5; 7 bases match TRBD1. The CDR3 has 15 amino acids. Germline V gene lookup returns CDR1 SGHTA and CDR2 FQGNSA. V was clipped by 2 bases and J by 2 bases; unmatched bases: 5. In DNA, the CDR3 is TGTGCCAGCAGCTTACTCTGGGGACAGCAAGAGACCCAGTACTTC. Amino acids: CASSLLWGQQETQYF.

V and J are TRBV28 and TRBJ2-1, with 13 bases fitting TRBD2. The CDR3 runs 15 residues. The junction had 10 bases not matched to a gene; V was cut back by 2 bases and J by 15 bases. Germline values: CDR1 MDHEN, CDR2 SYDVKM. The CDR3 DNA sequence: TGTGCCAGCAGTTTAACTCGGACTAGCGGGAGTTTGCCGTTCTTC. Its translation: CASSLTRTSGSLPFF.